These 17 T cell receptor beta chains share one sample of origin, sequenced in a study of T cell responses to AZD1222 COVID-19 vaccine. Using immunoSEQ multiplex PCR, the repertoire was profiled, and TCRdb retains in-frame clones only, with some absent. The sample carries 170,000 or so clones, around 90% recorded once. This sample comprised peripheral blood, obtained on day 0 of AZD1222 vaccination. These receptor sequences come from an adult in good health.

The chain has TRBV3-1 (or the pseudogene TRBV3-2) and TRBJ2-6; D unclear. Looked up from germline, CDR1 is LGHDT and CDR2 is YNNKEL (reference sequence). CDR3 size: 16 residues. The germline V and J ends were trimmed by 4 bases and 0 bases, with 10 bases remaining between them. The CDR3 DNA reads TGTGCCAGCAGCCCCCTTATGGCCTCTGGGGCCAACGTCCTGACTTTC. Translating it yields CASSPLMASGANVLTF.

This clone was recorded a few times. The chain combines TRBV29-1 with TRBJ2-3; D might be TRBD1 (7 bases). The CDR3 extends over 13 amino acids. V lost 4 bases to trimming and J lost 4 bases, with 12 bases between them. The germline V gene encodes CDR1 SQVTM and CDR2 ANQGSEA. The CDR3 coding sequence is TGCAGCGTTGGGGGCAGGGGGGCAGATACGCAGTATTTT. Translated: CSVGGRGADTQYF.

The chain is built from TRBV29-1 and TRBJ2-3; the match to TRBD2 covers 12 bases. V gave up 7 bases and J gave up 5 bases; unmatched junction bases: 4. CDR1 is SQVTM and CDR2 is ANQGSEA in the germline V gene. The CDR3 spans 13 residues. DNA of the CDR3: TGCAGCGCCCGGACTAGCGGGAAAGATACGCAGTATTTT. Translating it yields CSARTSGKDTQYF.

The CDR3 reads CASSEAGSRNEQYF. The DNA of the CDR3 is TGCGCCAGCAGTGAGGCAGGATCGAGGAACGAGCAGTACTTC. This rearrangement joins TRBV10-1 to TRBJ2-7; D ambiguous. Between the trimmed V and J ends, which lost 2 bases and 5 bases, there was a span of 13 bases. CDR1 WNHNN and CDR2 SYGVQD come from the germline V gene (reference sequence). There are 14 residues in the CDR3.

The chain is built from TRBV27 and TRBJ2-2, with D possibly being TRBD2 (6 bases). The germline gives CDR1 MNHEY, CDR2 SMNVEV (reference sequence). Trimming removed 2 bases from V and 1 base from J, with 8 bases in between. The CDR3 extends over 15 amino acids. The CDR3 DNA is TGTGCCAGCAGTTTACGGGGGAAGAACACCGGGGAGCTGTTTTTT. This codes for CASSLRGKNTGELFF.

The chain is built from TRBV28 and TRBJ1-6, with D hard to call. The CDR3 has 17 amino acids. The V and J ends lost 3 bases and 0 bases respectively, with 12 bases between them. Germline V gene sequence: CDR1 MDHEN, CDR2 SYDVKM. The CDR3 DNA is TGTGCCAGCAGTTTGCGTACCCATAGCTCCTATAATTCACCCCTCCACTTT. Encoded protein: CASSLRTHSSYNSPLHF. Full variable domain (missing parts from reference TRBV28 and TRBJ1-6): DVKVTQSSRYLVKRTGEKVFLECVQDMDHENMFWYRQDPGLGLRLIYFSYDVKMKEKGDIPEGYSVSREKKERFSLILESASTNQTSMYLCASSLRTHSSYNSPLHFGNGTRLTVT.

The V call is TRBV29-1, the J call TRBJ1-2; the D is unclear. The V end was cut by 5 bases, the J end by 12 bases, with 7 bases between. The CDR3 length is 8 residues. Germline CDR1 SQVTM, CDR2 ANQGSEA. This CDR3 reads CSVLGNTF. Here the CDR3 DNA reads TGCAGCGTTTTGGGTAACACCTTC. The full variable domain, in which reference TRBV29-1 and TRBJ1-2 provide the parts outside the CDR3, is SAVISQKPSRDICQRGTSLTIQCQVDSQVTMMFWYRQQPGQSLTLIATANQGSEATYESGFVIDKFPISRPNLTFSTLTVSNMSPEDSSIYLCSVLGNTFGSGTRLTVV.

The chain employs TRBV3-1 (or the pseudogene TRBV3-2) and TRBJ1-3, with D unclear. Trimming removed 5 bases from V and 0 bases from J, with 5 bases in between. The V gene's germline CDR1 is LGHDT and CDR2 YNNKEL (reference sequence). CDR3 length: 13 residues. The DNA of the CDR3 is TGTGCCAGCAGCACCCACTCTGGAAACACCATATATTTT. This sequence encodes CASSTHSGNTIYF.

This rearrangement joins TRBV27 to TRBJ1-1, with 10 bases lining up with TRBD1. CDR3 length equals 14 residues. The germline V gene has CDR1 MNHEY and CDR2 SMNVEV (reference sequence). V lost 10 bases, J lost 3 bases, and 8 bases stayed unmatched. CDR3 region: CAIRPTGGYTEAFF. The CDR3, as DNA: TGTGCCATCAGGCCGACAGGGGGCTACACTGAAGCTTTCTTT.

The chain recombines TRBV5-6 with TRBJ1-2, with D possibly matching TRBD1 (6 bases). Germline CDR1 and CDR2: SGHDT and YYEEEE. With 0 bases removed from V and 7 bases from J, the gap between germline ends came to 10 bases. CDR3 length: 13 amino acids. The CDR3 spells CASSLVRGPGYTF. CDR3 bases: TGTGCCAGCAGCTTGGTTCGGGGGCCTGGCTACACCTTC.

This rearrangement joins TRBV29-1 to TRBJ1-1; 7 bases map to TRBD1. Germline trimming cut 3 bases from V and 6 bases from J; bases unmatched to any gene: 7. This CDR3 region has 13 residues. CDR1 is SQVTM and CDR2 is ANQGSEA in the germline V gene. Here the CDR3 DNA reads TGCAGCGTTGAGACAGGGAGAGGAGCTGAAGCTTTCTTT. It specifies CSVETGRGAEAFF.

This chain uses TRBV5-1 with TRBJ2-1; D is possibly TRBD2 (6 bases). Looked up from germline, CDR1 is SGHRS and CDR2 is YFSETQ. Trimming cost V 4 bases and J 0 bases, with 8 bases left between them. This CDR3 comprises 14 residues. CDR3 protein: CASSPGVSYNEQFF. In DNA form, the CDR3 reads TGCGCCAGCAGCCCGGGGGTCTCCTACAATGAGCAGTTCTTC. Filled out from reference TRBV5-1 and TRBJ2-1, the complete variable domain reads KAGVTQTPRYLIKTRGQQVTLSCSPISGHRSVSWYQQTPGQGLQFLFEYFSETQRNKGNFPGRFSGRQFSNSRSEMNVSTLELGDSALYLCASSPGVSYNEQFFGPGTRLTVL.

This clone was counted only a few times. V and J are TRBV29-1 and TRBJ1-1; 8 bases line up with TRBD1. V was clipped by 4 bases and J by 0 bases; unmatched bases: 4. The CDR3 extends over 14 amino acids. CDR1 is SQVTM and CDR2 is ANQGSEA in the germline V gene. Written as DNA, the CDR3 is TGCAGCGTTGCGTCGGGACAGGTGAACACTGAAGCTTTCTTT. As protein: CSVASGQVNTEAFF.

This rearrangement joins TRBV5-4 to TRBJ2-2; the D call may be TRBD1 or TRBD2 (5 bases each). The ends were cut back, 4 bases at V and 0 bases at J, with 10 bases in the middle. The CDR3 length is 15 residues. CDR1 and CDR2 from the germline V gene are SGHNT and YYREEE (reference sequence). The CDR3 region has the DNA TGTGCCAGCAGCCCGGGACGGACGAACACCGGGGAGCTGTTTTTT. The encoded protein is CASSPGRTNTGELFF. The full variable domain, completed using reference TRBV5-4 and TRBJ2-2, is ETGVTQSPTHLIKTRGQQVTLRCSSQSGHNTVSWYQQALGQGPQFIFQYYREEENGRGNFPPRFSGLQFPNYSSELNVNALELDDSALYLCASSPGRTNTGELFFGEGSRLTVL.

The CDR3 DNA reads as TGTGCCAGCAGTTACTCATCCACTCCTGGACACGAGCAGTACTTC. It translates to CASSYSSTPGHEQYF. The chain has TRBV6-5 and TRBJ2-7; D uncertain. Germline V gene lookup returns CDR1 MNHEY and CDR2 SVGAGI. V was pared by 0 bases and J by 5 bases, with 14 bases between. The CDR3 covers 15 residues.

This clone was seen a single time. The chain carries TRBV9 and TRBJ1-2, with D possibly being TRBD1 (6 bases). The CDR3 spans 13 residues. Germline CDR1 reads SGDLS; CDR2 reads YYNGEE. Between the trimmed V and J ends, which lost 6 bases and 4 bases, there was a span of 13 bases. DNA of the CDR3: TGTGCCAGCACCCCAGGGGATCCCTATGGCTACACCTTC. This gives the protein CASTPGDPYGYTF.

The CDR3 DNA reads TGCGCCAGCAGCTTGACCCTAGCGGGCGGGGAGCTGTTTTTT. Its protein product is CASSLTLAGGELFF. The chain has TRBV5-1 and TRBJ2-2; 8 bases map to TRBD2. The ends lost 1 base at V and 7 bases at J; junction bases unmatched: 3. The CDR3 runs to 14 residues. Germline values: CDR1 SGHRS, CDR2 YFSETQ.